This T cell receptor beta chain was captured by sequencing in a study of T cell responses to AZD1222 COVID-19 vaccine. V was cut by 0 bases and J by 6 bases, with 11 bases left in between. This CDR3 has 14 amino acids. Germline assignment: CDR1 MNHEY and CDR2 SVGAGI. Using immunoSEQ multiplex PCR, the repertoire was profiled, and TCRdb retains in-frame clones only, with some absent. The table records more than 100,000 clones, roughly nine tenths of them present only once. This material consisted of peripheral blood, taken on day 0 of AZD1222 vaccination. The TCR was taken from an adult in good health. The chain links TRBV6-5 to TRBJ1-1; D not resolved. This CDR3 is CASSYSYEVPEAFF. The DNA of the CDR3 is TGTGCCAGCAGTTACTCGTATGAGGTTCCTGAAGCTTTCTTT.